This T cell receptor beta chain originates from a study of T cells after yellow fever vaccination. Points from the study as a whole: Faster peaking, at day 5 versus 15, marked a secondary response that was weaker.

TCRdb re-called the 5' RACE reads with MiXCR, one entry per CDR3 protein. The table has about 310,000 distinct CDR3 sequences, around 4% seen once. With respect to this clonotype: What it binds is not known.

The trim removed 5 bases at V and 7 bases at J, leaving 9 bases unmatched. The germline V gene encodes CDR1 SEHNR and CDR2 FQNEAQ (reference sequence). The length of the CDR3 is 14 residues. The input for sequencing was PBMCs, taken on the day of the yellow fever booster vaccination. The V call is TRBV7-9, the J call TRBJ2-5, with 8 bases matching TRBD2. This receptor was obtained from a man younger than 35 who received the YFV17D yellow fever vaccine. In DNA form, the CDR3 reads TGTGCCAGCAGCACACTAGCGGACCCCCGGACCCAGTACTTC. It encodes CASSTLADPRTQYF.